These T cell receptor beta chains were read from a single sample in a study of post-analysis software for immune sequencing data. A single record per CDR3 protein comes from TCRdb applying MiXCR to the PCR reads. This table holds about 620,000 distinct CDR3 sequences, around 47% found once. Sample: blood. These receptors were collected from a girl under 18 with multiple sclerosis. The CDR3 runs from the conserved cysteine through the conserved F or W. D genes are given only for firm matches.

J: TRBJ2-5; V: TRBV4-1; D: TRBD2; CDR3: CASSQGTSGVTYNEQYF
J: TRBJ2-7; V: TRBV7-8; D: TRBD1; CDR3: CASSKRSGTGSYEQYF
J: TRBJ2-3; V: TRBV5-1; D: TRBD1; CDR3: CASSLETGVLRDTQYF
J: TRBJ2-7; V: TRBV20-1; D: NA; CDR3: CSASGDSSEQYF
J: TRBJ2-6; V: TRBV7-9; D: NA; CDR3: CASSNPPGSGANVLTF
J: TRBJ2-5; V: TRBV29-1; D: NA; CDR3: CSVEDWGQQETQYF
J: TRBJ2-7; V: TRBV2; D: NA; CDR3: CASTIRRGESSYEQYF
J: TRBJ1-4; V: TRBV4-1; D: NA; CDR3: CASSRRDTATNEKLFF
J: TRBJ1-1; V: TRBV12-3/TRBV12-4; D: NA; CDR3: CASNNPGRMNTEAFF
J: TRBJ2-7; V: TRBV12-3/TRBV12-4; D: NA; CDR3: CASRDGLGGYEQYF
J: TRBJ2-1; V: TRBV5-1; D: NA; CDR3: CASSSFTVKDEQFF
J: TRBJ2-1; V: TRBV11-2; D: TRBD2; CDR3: CASSLWTSGPYNEQFF
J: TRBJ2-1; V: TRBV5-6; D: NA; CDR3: CASSLEERTSSYNEQFF
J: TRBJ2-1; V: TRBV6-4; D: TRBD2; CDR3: CASSDSPSGGAVSEQFF
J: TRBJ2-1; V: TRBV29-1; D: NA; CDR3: CSVGSAVSSYNEQFF
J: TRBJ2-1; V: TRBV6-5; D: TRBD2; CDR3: CASSYSTSGALSSYNEQFF
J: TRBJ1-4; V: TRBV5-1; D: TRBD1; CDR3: CASSWGQGSSSASGEELFF
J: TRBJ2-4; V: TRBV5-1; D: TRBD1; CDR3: CASSPGQGNKNIQYF